This T cell receptor (beta chain) was identified during a study of T-cell memory formation after mild COVID-19. Study context: Largely, TCR clusters stayed within a single donor.

TCRdb reprocessed the 5' RACE reads with MiXCR, giving one entry per CDR3 protein. The sample lists approximately 150,000 distinct CDR3 sequences; about 6.1% were seen once. This CDR3 is built from 17 residues. Trimming took 2 bases from V and 3 from J, leaving 20 bases between them. The germline CDR1 and CDR2 sequences are MNHEY and SVGEGT. Study results and limitations: CD4+ contracting clones lay mainly in CM and EM, CD8+ ones in EMRA. SARS-CoV-2 specificity was not confirmed for second-wave clones peaking on day 37. Clones that contracted from day 15 to 85 had balanced CD4/CD8; later expanders were CD4+ biased.

A word on this clonotype: Its antigen is unidentified.

The chain combines TRBV6-2 or TRBV6-3 with TRBJ2-7; no firm D call. This receptor was taken from an adult woman who had mild COVID-19 (a few samples of this study predate the infection). Cell type and time point are not known. The source material was PBMCs or a T cell subset sorted from them (not recorded which). As DNA, the CDR3 is TGTGCCAGCAGTTACCCCTCCCAGCGCCCCGCCTTCTACGAGCAGTACTTC. Its protein product is CASSYPSQRPAFYEQYF.